The 18 T cell receptor beta chains given below trace back to one sample, sequenced in a study of OX40 agonist ivuxolimab in advanced cancers. Measured with immunoSEQ multiplex PCR; TCRdb has only the in-frame clones, and not every one. The sample has 100,000 or so clones; about 96% are singletons. The sample was CD4+ or CD8+ T cells sorted from blood, taken in a trial of the OX40 agonist ivuxolimab. Every receptor here comes from an adult with an advanced solid tumor such as melanoma, head and neck, liver or kidney cancer.

V usage is TRBV4-3 and J usage is TRBJ1-2; the D is unclear. The V and J ends lost 0 bases and 2 bases respectively, with 10 bases between them. Looked up from germline, CDR1 is LGHNA and CDR2 is YSLEER. The CDR3 extends over 15 amino acids. The chain's CDR3 is CASSQERRLNYGYTF. In DNA form, the CDR3 reads TGCGCCAGCAGCCAAGAGCGGCGGTTAAACTATGGCTACACCTTC.

The chain uses TRBV7-8 and TRBJ1-4, with D uncertain. The CDR3 spans 16 residues. From germline, CDR1 is SGHVS and CDR2 FQNEAQ. Trimming stripped 4 bases from V and 0 bases from J, with 12 bases between. The chain's CDR3 is CASSWRLGTTNEKLFF. CDR3 sequence (DNA): TGTGCCAGCAGCTGGAGGTTGGGGACAACTAATGAAAAACTGTTTTTT.

In nucleotides, the CDR3 is TGTGCTAGTGGTTTGGTGGGACTTAGGGACTACAATGAGCAGTTCTTC. Residues: CASGLVGLRDYNEQFF. The V gene is TRBV12-5, the J gene TRBJ2-1, with TRBD2 as a possible D gene (6 bases). CDR1 and CDR2 (germline): LGHNT, FRNRAP. The germline V and J ends were trimmed by 0 bases and 3 bases, with 12 bases remaining between them. The CDR3 totals 16 residues.

CDR3 DNA: TGTGCCAGCAGTTACTCGACCGGGTCCACAGATACGCAGTATTTT. As protein: CASSYSTGSTDTQYF. The rearrangement joins TRBV6-5 to TRBJ2-3; no clear D gene. CDR3 length equals 15 residues. Germline assignment: CDR1 MNHEY and CDR2 SVGAGI. V lost 0 bases, J lost 2 bases, and 9 bases lay in between.

The rearrangement links TRBV19 to TRBJ1-1; 7 nucleotides align to TRBD1. The trim removed 3 bases at V and 1 base at J, leaving 14 bases unmatched. The germline gives CDR1 LNHDA, CDR2 SQIVND (reference sequence). The CDR3 extends over 18 amino acids. Written as DNA, the CDR3 is TGTGCCAGTAGTATCTTTGGACAGGAGGGGTTCCCGAACACTGAAGCTTTCTTT. It is translated as CASSIFGQEGFPNTEAFF. The full variable domain, rest sourced from reference TRBV19 and TRBJ1-1, is DGGITQSPKYLFRKEGQNVTLSCEQNLNHDAMYWYRQDPGQGLRLIYYSQIVNDFQKGDIAEGYSVSREKKESFPLTVTSAQKNPTAFYLCASSIFGQEGFPNTEAFFGQGTRLTVV.

The rearrangement joins TRBV18 to TRBJ1-4; D is undetermined. Between the trimmed V and J ends, which lost 9 bases and 0 bases, there was a span of 11 bases. Germline CDR1 reads KGHSH; CDR2 reads LQKENI. CDR3 length equals 14 residues. CDR3 in DNA: TGTGCCAGGGCCCGGGCTGCAACTAATGAAAAACTGTTTTTT. It translates to CARARAATNEKLFF.

This rearrangement joins TRBV5-6 to TRBJ2-7; D is ambiguous. With 5 bases removed from V and 5 bases from J, the gap between germline ends came to 17 bases. The CDR3 spans 14 residues. CDR1 SGHDT and CDR2 YYEEEE come from the germline V gene. CDR3 protein: CASSKVASFHEQYF. The CDR3 nucleotides read TGTGCCAGCAGTAAGGTGGCCTCGTTCCACGAGCAGTACTTC.

The chain is built from TRBV6-5 and TRBJ2-1; 10 positions agree with TRBD2. Germline loops: CDR1 MNHEY, CDR2 SVGAGI. The V segment lost 6 bases and the J segment 2 bases; nucleotides outside the gene matches: 4. The CDR3 has 15 amino acids. The CDR3 sequence is CASSLAGAPYNEQFF. CDR3 sequence (DNA): TGTGCCAGCAGCCTAGCGGGGGCACCCTACAATGAGCAGTTCTTC.

This chain uses TRBV19 with TRBJ2-7; D unresolved. V dropped 3 bases and J dropped 1 base, with 10 bases sitting between them. This CDR3 is 14 amino acids long. Germline CDR1 LNHDA, CDR2 SQIVND (reference sequence). CDR3 in amino acids: CASSMAYPSYEQYF. CDR3 DNA sequence: TGTGCCAGTAGTATGGCCTATCCTTCCTACGAGCAGTACTTC.

This chain links TRBV28 with TRBJ1-5; the D is unclear. Trimming took 3 bases from V and 2 from J, leaving 17 bases between them. The CDR3 loop spans 17 amino acids. Germline V gene data show CDR1 as MDHEN and CDR2 as SYDVKM. CDR3: CASSFRAIAMGNQPQHF. The CDR3 DNA follows: TGTGCCAGCAGTTTCCGGGCCATCGCCATGGGCAATCAGCCCCAGCATTTT.

The genes are TRBV10-3 and TRBJ1-1, with TRBD1 matching 8 bases. This CDR3 comprises 14 residues. Germline CDR1 is ENHRY and CDR2 is SYGVKD. V was pared by 9 bases and J by 3 bases, with 9 bases of the junction left unmatched. The CDR3 nucleotides read TGTGCCATTGGACAGGGCTATGGGGACACTGAAGCTTTCTTT. This translates into CAIGQGYGDTEAFF.

The V call is TRBV19, the J call TRBJ1-1; 9 bases are a match to TRBD1. This CDR3 is 15 amino acids long. V shed 0 bases, J shed 10 bases, and the junction held 9 bases outside the gene matches. Germline CDR1 reads LNHDA; CDR2 reads SQIVND (reference sequence). The CDR3, as DNA: TGTGCCAGTAGTATAGATCTATCGGGACAGGGTATAGCTTTCTTT. Its protein is CASSIDLSGQGIAFF.

V gene TRBV5-4 combines with J gene TRBJ2-1, with D uncertain. Germline CDR1 reads SGHNT; CDR2 reads YYREEE (reference sequence). This CDR3 contains 14 residues. V dropped 0 bases and J dropped 10 bases, with 14 bases sitting between them. The CDR3 spells CASSLVLRAAEQFF. CDR3 sequence (DNA): TGTGCCAGCAGCTTGGTCCTCCGTGCCGCGGAGCAGTTCTTC.

This chain joins TRBV4-2 and TRBJ1-1, with 7 bases identical to TRBD1. CDR3 length equals 14 residues. CDR1 is LGHNA and CDR2 is YNFKEQ in the germline V gene. V lost 6 bases to trimming and J lost 4 bases; unmatched junction nucleotides: 8. The CDR3 loop reads CASRPRQGSTEAFF. The DNA for the CDR3 is TGTGCCAGCAGACCTAGACAGGGAAGCACTGAAGCTTTCTTT.

This clone was detected only once. The rearrangement links TRBV27 to TRBJ2-7; D is perhaps TRBD2 (6 bases). This CDR3 is 15 amino acids long. Trimming cost V 3 bases and J 2 bases, with 14 bases left between them. Per the germline V gene, CDR1 is MNHEY and CDR2 is SMNVEV (reference sequence). CDR3 DNA sequence: TGTGCCAGCAGTTTGCGGGGTAGCGGCGCCTACGAGCAGTACTTC. It translates to CASSLRGSGAYEQYF.

This chain uses TRBV7-9 with TRBJ2-1, with 7 nucleotides matching TRBD1. V shed 4 bases and J 3 bases; nucleotides not matched to a gene: 6. Germline values: CDR1 SEHNR, CDR2 FQNEAQ (reference sequence). This CDR3 is built from 15 residues. CDR3 amino acids: CASSSTGTDYNEQFF. DNA of the CDR3: TGTGCCAGCAGCTCAACCGGGACAGACTACAATGAGCAGTTCTTC.

This clone was counted between two and nine times. The chain uses TRBV13 and TRBJ2-7; tentative D call: TRBD2 (6 bases). The CDR3 is 13 amino acids. Germline V lookup: CDR1 PRHDT, CDR2 FYEKMQ (reference sequence). The germline V and J ends were trimmed by 5 bases and 7 bases, with 15 bases remaining between them. CDR3 DNA: TGTGCCAGCAGCAGAGCCGGGACTCCAGAGCAGTACTTC. This sequence encodes CASSRAGTPEQYF.

This clone has just one count. The chain employs TRBV4-2 and TRBJ2-5; TRBD2 is a possible D gene (6 bases). V lost 1 base and J 4 bases, leaving 10 bases between the germline ends. Per germline, CDR1 LGHNA and CDR2 YNFKEQ. The CDR3 loop spans 14 amino acids. In DNA, the CDR3 is TGTGCCAGCAGCCAAGTTGCGGGACTAGAGACCCAGTACTTC. Amino acids: CASSQVAGLETQYF.